The 12 T cell receptor beta chains below were found in one sample sequenced in a study of shared T cell receptors in the human thymus. Produced via immunoSEQ multiplex PCR; TCRdb's table is partial and in-frame only. Here the sample spans roughly 660,000 clones, around nine tenths being singletons. These data are also associated with another study on human thymus T cells.

The sample was thymocytes. The receptors here all came from a boy under two years old with a congenital heart defect.

This chain uses TRBV4-1 with TRBJ2-2; TRBD1 matches at 8 bases. The CDR3 runs to 17 residues. V dropped 0 bases and J dropped 2; count of bases not matched to a gene: 5. Germline V CDR1 and CDR2: MGHRA, YSYEKL. CDR3 in DNA: TGCGCCAGCAGCCAAGACCAGGGGGCTCCAAACACCGGGGAGCTGTTTTTT. Protein product: CASSQDQGAPNTGELFF.

The chain is built from TRBV7-2 and TRBJ2-7; possible D gene TRBD2, 5 bases. The CDR3 is 15 residues long. The germline CDR1 and CDR2 sequences are SGHTA and FQGNSA. V lost 5 bases to trimming and J lost 6 bases, with 20 bases between them. Written as DNA, the CDR3 is TGTGCCAGCAGCCCCCACTTAAGCGGCCAGTCCGAGCAGTACTTC. Its translation: CASSPHLSGQSEQYF.

The chain carries TRBV30 and TRBJ2-7; 8 nucleotides agree with TRBD2. CDR1 and CDR2 from the germline V gene are GTSNPN and SVGIG (reference sequence). J gave up 2 bases and V 2 bases, and 8 bases lay outside the gene matches. This CDR3 contains 15 residues. The CDR3 sequence is CAWSPGGESTYEQYF. The CDR3 nucleotides are TGTGCCTGGAGTCCGGGGGGGGAGAGTACCTACGAGCAGTACTTC.

The rearrangement links TRBV7-2 to TRBJ1-5; D is possibly TRBD1 (6 bases). CDR3 size: 15 residues. The germline V gene encodes CDR1 SGHTA and CDR2 FQGNSA. Trimming took 5 bases from V and 2 from J, leaving 13 bases between them. In DNA, the CDR3 is TGTGCCAGCAGCCCCCGGCCAGGGGGCAATCAGCCCCAGCATTTT. Its translation: CASSPRPGGNQPQHF. The full variable domain, with the rest looked up from reference TRBV7-2 and TRBJ1-5, is GAGVSQSPSNKVTEKGKDVELRCDPISGHTALYWYRQSLGQGLEFLIYFQGNSAPDKSGLPSDRFSAERTGGSVSTLTIQRTQQEDSAVYLCASSPRPGGNQPQHFGDGTRLSIL.

This sequence joins TRBV20-1 and TRBJ2-1, with no clear D. The CDR3 contains 10 residues. Germline lookup yields CDR1 DFQATT and CDR2 SNEGSKA (reference sequence). Trimming shortened V by 3 bases and J by 13 bases, and 10 bases separated the two germline ends. CDR3 residues: CSASWQPQFF. CDR3 nucleotide sequence: TGCAGTGCTAGTTGGCAACCCCAGTTCTTC.

This clone has more than one count but fewer than ten. The identical CDR3 is also encoded by other nucleotide sequences in the sample. This chain links TRBV20-1 with TRBJ2-1; D not certain. CDR1 and CDR2 (germline): DFQATT, SNEGSKA (reference sequence). The CDR3 sequence is 10 residues long. Trimming stripped 3 bases from V and 6 bases from J, with 3 bases between. The CDR3 here is CSASLNEQFF. CDR3 DNA sequence: TGCAGTGCTAGCCTCAATGAGCAGTTCTTC.

The chain uses TRBV11-3 and TRBJ2-5; 8 bases match TRBD2. The CDR3 contains 16 residues. Germline V gene lookup returns CDR1 SGHNT and CDR2 YENEEA. J was trimmed by 3 bases and V by 1 base; bases with no gene match: 7. CDR3: CASSLGPVAGKETQYF. Written as DNA, the CDR3 is TGTGCCAGCAGCTTAGGGCCTGTAGCGGGAAAAGAGACCCAGTACTTC. The full variable domain, with the rest looked up from reference TRBV11-3 and TRBJ2-5, is EAGVVQSPRYKIIEKKQPVAFWCNPISGHNTLYWYLQNLGQGPELLIRYENEEAVDDSQLPKDRFSAERLKGVDSTLKIQPAELGDSAVYLCASSLGPVAGKETQYFGPGTRLLVL.

V gene TRBV27 combines with J gene TRBJ2-1; 9 bases match TRBD1. CDR3 length: 14 amino acids. Germline CDR1 is MNHEY and CDR2 is SMNVEV (reference sequence). J was trimmed by 6 bases and V by 4 bases; bases with no gene match: 4. The CDR3 loop is CASSSGTGLNEQFF. Written as DNA, the CDR3 is TGTGCCAGCAGTTCCGGGACAGGGCTCAATGAGCAGTTCTTC.

The V gene is TRBV6-6, the J gene TRBJ2-5; 8 nucleotides agree with TRBD2. This CDR3 comprises 15 residues. V dropped 5 bases and J dropped 0; count of bases not matched to a gene: 5. CDR1 and CDR2 (germline): MNHNY, SVGAGI (reference sequence). In nucleotides, the CDR3 is TGTGCCAGCAGTCCTAGCGGGCCGTACCAAGAGACCCAGTACTTC. It specifies CASSPSGPYQETQYF.

The rearrangement links TRBV4-2 to TRBJ2-5; 12 positions match TRBD2. Germline trimming cut 0 bases from V and 5 bases from J; bases unmatched to any gene: 13. In germline, CDR1 is LGHNA, CDR2 YNFKEQ. CDR3 size: 19 residues. For the CDR3, the DNA is TGTGCCAGCAGCCAAGATCGGCTACTAGCGGGAGGTCCCTGGGAGACCCAGTACTTC. This gives the protein CASSQDRLLAGGPWETQYF.

Only one count was recorded for this clone. The chain couples TRBV19 to TRBJ1-1, with D perhaps TRBD1 (5 bases). The CDR3 spans 15 residues. The germline CDR1 and CDR2 sequences are LNHDA and SQIVND (reference sequence). Between the trimmed V and J ends, which lost 6 bases and 10 bases, there was a span of 24 bases. The CDR3 coding sequence is TGTGCCAGTAGCTTGGGGCAGTCTGATGGGGTTGGAGCTTTCTTT. Its translation is CASSLGQSDGVGAFF.

The rearrangement joins TRBV28 to TRBJ2-7; possibly TRBD1 for D (6 bases). CDR3 length equals 15 residues. Germline CDR1 and CDR2: MDHEN and SYDVKM. V gave up 3 bases and J gave up 2 bases, with 14 bases separating them. The CDR3 DNA sequence: TGTGCCAGCAGTTTCGCAGGGGATTACACCTACGAGCAGTACTTC. It yields the protein CASSFAGDYTYEQYF.